This note documents a single T cell receptor (beta chain) sequence. Its antigen remains undetermined. One end of the junction does not line up with germline, which may come from a read error. The sample originates from a study of regulatory T cells in long-lasting Graves disease (dated by TCRdb to the early 2020s). Notes on the research overall: Newly diagnosed Graves' disease patients had taken antithyroid drugs for less than 3 months. This study used TCR sequencing and RNA sequencing of peripheral blood to compare persistent Graves' disease patients against newly diagnosed Graves' disease patients. The study was registered as a clinical trial and conducted in China. TCR sequencing covered around 13 persistent and some 20 newly diagnosed Graves' disease patients, some 33 samples in total.

The library was made by multiplex PCR. TCRdb records Illumina HiSeq 4000 as the sequencer. To build TCR beta libraries, CDR3 regions were amplified by Arm-PCR using iRepertoire HTBI primers. Before sequencing, the PCR products went through gel purification. Turning to the authors' computational methods: Gene usage analysis of CDR3 amino acid clonotypes used the approximately 62 TRBV and 14 to 15 TRBJ segments found across samples. COPE and FqMerger were used to merge the filtered high-quality paired reads into contigs. BLAST was used to align contigs to the IMGT TRBV, TRBD and TRBJ reference genes, and CDR3 was defined following IMGT. Any clonotype with a frequency above 0.1% was classified as a highly expanded clone. Shannon entropy was used to measure repertoire diversity, and the Gini coefficient was used to measure V-J evenness. A clonotype found in more than one individual was treated as public. TCRdb reprocessing: public reads trimmed at Q25 with fastp, clones called with MiXCR, in-frame beta chains kept. Duplicate CDR3 protein sequences are folded into a single record with the most common DNA and genes. The V and J calls follow TCRdb's processing rather than the paper's. Recorded for this sample are hundreds of thousands of distinct CDR3 sequences; around 16% of them occurred a single time. The leading ten clones occupy about 8.3% of the sample.

According to the study, the label for this sample's time point signals: newly diagnosed GD, antithyroid drugs for less than 3 months. For both TCR sequencing and RNA sequencing, RNA was extracted from PBMCs using TRIzol. The diagnosis of Graves' disease was made according to American Thyroid Association guidelines. Patients for the study were recruited at an endocrinology department in Xi'an, China. Each patient gave 7.5 to 10 milliliters of peripheral blood, collected in an EDTA anticoagulant tube. Ficoll Paque Plus density gradient separation was used to isolate PBMCs, and no further T cell sorting was performed. An Agilent 2100 Bioanalyzer and agarose gel were used to assess RNA quality, and a NanoDrop 2000 was used to measure RNA concentration. Overall study outcomes, separate from this receptor: More public clonotypes were shared among persistent patients (roughly 2,700) than among newly diagnosed patients (roughly 1,000). The authors noted that the small sample size was a limitation that may lower accuracy. Preferential use of TRBV28, TRBJ1-2 and TRBJ2-5 was observed in persistent disease, whereas TRBV20-1 and TRBJ2-1 were favored in newly diagnosed disease. Sequencing and analysis were restricted to the TCR beta chain. Compared with newly diagnosed patients, patients with persistent Graves' disease had lower TCR Shannon entropy and fewer highly expanded clones, which suggests clonal expansion. Because the primary lesion, thyroid tissue, could not be accessed, the study looked at peripheral blood alone.

CDR1 and CDR2 were assigned from the germline V gene (reference sequence) as SEHNR and FQNEAQ. The CDR3 goes from the cysteine to the phenylalanine over 17 residues. CDR3 DNA only is kept here, 51 bases in frame from base 1. These data are also associated with another study on T cells in Graves' hyperthyroidism and ophthalmopathy. Reported in the second study: Stable Graves' hyperthyroidism was defined as the absence of progression to ophthalmopathy over 18 months of follow-up. Hyperthyroidism patients were newly diagnosed, had a disease duration of under 2 months, and were aged 18 to 65 years. Exclusion was applied to patients with uncontrolled infections, other autoimmune diseases, pregnancy or lactation. Clinical symptoms, serum thyroxine and TRAb, thyroid ultrasound, and orbital computed tomography formed the basis for the diagnoses. The TCR CDR3 was subjected to a first round of RT-PCR using the HTBI primer set and the Qiagen OneStep RT-PCR kit. Blood samples also contained most of the expanded thyroid clonotypes (frequency above 0.001), which suggests that blood repertoires may reflect thyroid immune responses. A 13 V-J signature model separated ophthalmopathy from stable hyperthyroidism, with just over 85% sensitivity and roughly 81% specificity in cross-validation and 80%/75% in testing. In validation, progression to ophthalmopathy was predicted by the model with around 71% sensitivity and under 85% specificity, a median of around 5.9 months before onset. TCR V-J signatures able to tell the groups apart were searched for in a discovery cohort of around 95 patients, of whom under 45 had Graves' ophthalmopathy and about 60 had stable Graves' hyperthyroidism. Whether ophthalmopathy could be predicted prospectively was tested in an independent validation cohort made up of about 18 hyperthyroidism patients plus 17 patients who later progressed to ophthalmopathy. The 100 or so discovery patients were randomly split 7:3 into training and test sets. In addition, the study compared T-cell repertoires in thyroid tissue and in blood from roughly six Graves' hyperthyroidism patients. After sampling, hyperthyroidism patients received methimazole starting at 30 mg daily, and ophthalmopathy patients received high-dose intravenous methylprednisolone. A second multiplex PCR round built the libraries, followed by size selection and purification. Paired-end sequencing of the libraries was performed with 100 bp reads on an Illumina HiSeq2000. SOAPnuke was used to process the raw data, removing reads that contained adapters or uncalled bases, had a mean Phred below 15, or lacked an exact match to the constant primer or identifier. High-quality paired reads were merged using COPE v1.2.5, and each unique nucleotide sequence was defined as a clonotype. MiTCR v1.1 was used to align clonotypes to the IMGT TRBV, TRBD and TRBJ reference segments. Analysis was restricted to V-J combinations with a frequency above 0.0001, which covered roughly 99% of repertoires. The TCS score was defined as F50 (clonal expansion) divided by E x V (chaos), with BLOSUM62-based TCRdist calculated between CDR3 peptides within each V-J. Welch's t-statistics and random forest reduced roughly 540 V-J features to 10 to 15, which were used in a naive Bayes classifier (R e1071). Sample size was not statistically predetermined, and investigators were not blinded to group allocation. TCR Vbeta CDR3 sequencing of 130 to 150 peripheral blood samples (over 40 ophthalmopathy, around 80 hyperthyroidism and 17 progressor patients) is reported in the paper.

The receptor was isolated from a woman in her 40s with Graves disease. Donor details come from another sample of the same person, matched by shared clones. Recombination linked TRBV7-9 to TRBJ1-3, and TRBD1 matches 8 of the central bases. Specimen: peripheral blood mononuclear cells (PBMCs), collected at new diagnosis, from a patient treated with antithyroid drugs. The DNA sequence reads TGTGCCAGCAGCCCCCGGACAGGGAAGGTGACTGGAGACACCATATATTTT. Translated, it reads CASSPRTGKVTGDTIYF.